The next 16 T cell receptor beta chains were all read from a single sample in a study of PD-1 blockade in classical Hodgkin lymphoma. As for time point: cycle 4 day 1 (C4D1), after six to seven weeks of nivolumab. Every patient experienced relapse after autologous stem cell transplantation, and brentuximab vedotin exposure varied. Profiling relied on immunoSEQ multiplex PCR, and the TCRdb table lists in-frame clones only, not all of them. The table lists around 92,000 clones, nearly 85% of them singletons. The sequenced sample was peripheral blood mononuclear cells (PBMCs), obtained before the fourth cycle of nivolumab. These receptors were taken from a human donor with classical Hodgkin lymphoma.

In nucleotides, the CDR3 is TGTGCCAGCAGTCAACAGGGGACTCAGCCCCAGCATTTT. Its protein product is CASSQQGTQPQHF. The V gene is TRBV6-6, the J gene TRBJ1-5, with TRBD1 matching over 7 bases. The germline V gene encodes CDR1 MNHNY and CDR2 SVGAGI (reference sequence). Trimming removed 5 bases from V and 6 bases from J; junction bases left unmatched: 4. The CDR3 is 13 amino acids.

With regard to this clone: The identical CDR3 is also encoded by other nucleotide sequences in the sample. The rearrangement joins TRBV27 to TRBJ2-1, with 9 bases matching TRBD2. V lost 6 bases, J lost 4 bases, and 4 bases stayed unmatched. The germline CDR1 and CDR2 sequences are MNHEY and SMNVEV (reference sequence). The CDR3 is 14 amino acids. The CDR3 DNA reads TGTGCCAGCAGCCTAGCGGGGCCTTACAATGAGCAGTTCTTC. Residues: CASSLAGPYNEQFF.

The CDR3 bases are TGTGCCAGCAGCCCGACTAGCAAAGAGACCCAGTACTTC. Protein sequence: CASSPTSKETQYF. The chain has TRBV9 and TRBJ2-5; 7 bases fit TRBD2. V was pared by 4 bases and J by 3 bases, with 3 bases of the junction left unmatched. Germline assignment: CDR1 SGDLS and CDR2 YYNGEE. This CDR3 is built from 13 residues.

This clone was seen a single time. This chain uses TRBV18 with TRBJ2-1, with 9 bases identical to TRBD2. Unmatched junction bases numbered 14, after V lost 0 bases and J lost 5 bases. The CDR3 has 19 amino acids. Germline V gene data show CDR1 as KGHSH and CDR2 as LQKENI. CDR3 nucleotide sequence: TGTGCCAGCTCACCACCCCCCCGACTAGCGGTCAAAGCCCACAATGAGCAGTTCTTC. This translates into CASSPPPRLAVKAHNEQFF.

The V gene is TRBV4-3, the J gene TRBJ2-3; perhaps TRBD1 as D (7 bases). Deletions cut 4 bases from V and 2 bases from J, with 16 bases between. The CDR3 sequence is 16 residues long. Per germline, CDR1 LGHNA and CDR2 YSLEER. The CDR3 nucleotides read TGCGCCAGCAGCCCCCGGGCAGGGGGGATCACAGATACGCAGTATTTT. Translated: CASSPRAGGITDTQYF.

J is TRBJ2-1 and V is TRBV5-4; 7 bases align to TRBD2. CDR1 and CDR2 from the germline V gene are SGHNT and YYREEE (reference sequence). This CDR3 has 16 residues. The J segment lost 3 bases and the V segment lost 0 bases, leaving 6 bases of the junction unmatched. The CDR3 coding sequence is TGTGCCAGCAGCTTGGGGGGGAGCGGGAACTACAATGAGCAGTTCTTC. Translated, it gives CASSLGGSGNYNEQFF.

CDR3 DNA: TGTGCCAGCAGTGTTCAGGGGGACACTGAAGCTTTCTTT. Protein product: CASSVQGDTEAFF. The chain is built from TRBV2 and TRBJ1-1; TRBD1 matches 7 bases. This CDR3 contains 13 residues. Unmatched junction bases numbered 2, after V lost 4 bases and J lost 3 bases. Germline values: CDR1 SNHLY, CDR2 FYNNEI. The full variable domain, with the rest looked up from reference TRBV2 and TRBJ1-1, is EPEVTQTPSHQVTQMGQEVILRCVPISNHLYFYWYRQILGQKVEFLVSFYNNEISEKSEIFDDQFSVERPDGSNFTLKIRSTKLEDSAMYFCASSVQGDTEAFFGQGTRLTVV.

The chain combines TRBV5-6 with TRBJ1-2, with a possible D match to TRBD1 (6 bases). CDR1 is SGHDT and CDR2 is YYEEEE in the germline V gene. Trimming took off 0 bases at V and 3 bases at J, with 9 bases between the two ends. The CDR3 length is 14 residues. This chain's CDR3 is CASSLAGQYYGYTF. In DNA, the CDR3 is TGTGCCAGCAGCTTGGCCGGACAGTACTATGGCTACACCTTC.

In this sample, this clone is medium-sized. Written as DNA, the CDR3 is TGTGCCAGCAGCCTATTTGACAGGGTCGGGGACTATGGCTACACCTTC. It encodes CASSLFDRVGDYGYTF. The V call is TRBV9, the J call TRBJ1-2; 7 nucleotides align to TRBD1. CDR1 is SGDLS, CDR2 YYNGEE, per germline. This CDR3 is built from 16 residues. Trimming removed 4 bases from V and 3 bases from J; junction bases left unmatched: 12.

The chain links TRBV7-7 to TRBJ2-5, with D unresolved. CDR1 is SSHAT, CDR2 FNYEAQ, per germline (reference sequence). The CDR3 extends over 14 amino acids. V was shortened by 1 base and J by 5 bases, with 11 bases between the two germline ends. DNA for the CDR3: TGTGCCAGCAGCTTAGAAAGAGCATCCGAGACCCAGTACTTC. The encoded protein is CASSLERASETQYF.

This chain uses TRBV2 with TRBJ2-3; no clear D gene. Trimming stripped 11 bases from V and 5 bases from J, with 14 bases between. There are 12 residues in the CDR3. CDR1 is SNHLY and CDR2 is FYNNEI in the germline V gene. The CDR3 is CAFHRAIDTQYF. In DNA form, the CDR3 reads TGTGCCTTCCATAGGGCTATAGATACGCAGTATTTT.

The chain links TRBV27 to TRBJ1-5; 7 bases match TRBD1. The CDR3 has 14 amino acids. From germline, CDR1 is MNHEY and CDR2 SMNVEV (reference sequence). V was pared by 2 bases and J by 3 bases, with 1 base of the junction left unmatched. The CDR3 loop reads CASSLQGDNQPQHF. The CDR3 DNA sequence: TGTGCCAGCAGTTTACAGGGGGACAATCAGCCCCAGCATTTT.

This clone was detected only once. V is TRBV5-1 and J is TRBJ2-5, with 7 bases matching TRBD1. The CDR3 is 14 residues long. V shed 4 bases and J 1 base; nucleotides not matched to a gene: 4. CDR1 and CDR2 (germline): SGHRS, YFSETQ. CDR3 region: CASSGGQLQETQYF. The CDR3 DNA follows: TGCGCCAGCAGCGGGGGACAGCTCCAAGAGACCCAGTACTTC.

The chain recombines TRBV29-1 with TRBJ2-1, with D unresolved. Germline V gene sequence: CDR1 SQVTM, CDR2 ANQGSEA. V was pared by 4 bases and J by 7 bases, with 8 bases between. The CDR3 contains 11 residues. For the CDR3, the DNA is TGCAGCGTTGTCTTCGGGAATGAGCAGTTCTTC. Its protein product is CSVVFGNEQFF.

The genes are TRBV6-6 and TRBJ2-7, with D possibly being TRBD2 (6 bases). The V and J ends lost 6 bases and 7 bases respectively, with 16 bases between them. The CDR3 runs 13 residues. From germline, CDR1 is MNHNY and CDR2 SVGAGI (reference sequence). The CDR3 sequence: CASSPGGTGEQYF. CDR3 bases: TGTGCCAGCAGCCCCGGAGGGACGGGGGAGCAGTACTTC.

This chain links TRBV30 with TRBJ2-2; TRBD2 matches 7 bases. The junction had 8 bases not matched to a gene; V was cut back by 4 bases and J by 6 bases. This CDR3 contains 14 residues. Germline V lookup: CDR1 GTSNPN, CDR2 SVGIG (reference sequence). CDR3 loop: CAWNGLVGAGELFF. The CDR3 DNA sequence: TGTGCCTGGAACGGACTAGTAGGGGCCGGGGAGCTGTTTTTT.